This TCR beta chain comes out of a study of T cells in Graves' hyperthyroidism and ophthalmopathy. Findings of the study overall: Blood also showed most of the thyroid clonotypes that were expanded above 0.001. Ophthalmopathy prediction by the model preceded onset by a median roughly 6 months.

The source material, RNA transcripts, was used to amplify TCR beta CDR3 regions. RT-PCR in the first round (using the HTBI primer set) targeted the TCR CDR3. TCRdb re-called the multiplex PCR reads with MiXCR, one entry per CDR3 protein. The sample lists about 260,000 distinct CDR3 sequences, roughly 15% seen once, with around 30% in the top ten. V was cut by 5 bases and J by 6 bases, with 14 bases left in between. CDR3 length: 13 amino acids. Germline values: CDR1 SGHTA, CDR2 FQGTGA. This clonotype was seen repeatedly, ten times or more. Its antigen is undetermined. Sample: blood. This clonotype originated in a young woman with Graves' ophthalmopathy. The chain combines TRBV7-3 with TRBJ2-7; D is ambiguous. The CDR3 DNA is TGTGCCAGCAGCCCGGACGGCCGTATCGAGCAGTACTTC. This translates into CASSPDGRIEQYF.